This TCR beta chain was sequenced for a study of shared clonotypes between healthy human individuals. Sequenced by immunoSEQ multiplex PCR; TCRdb stores in-frame clones only, minus some. The sample records a few million clones, less than 95% being singletons. The receptor's source is a man aged 18 to 30 in good health. Some clones in this sample may be carry-over from other donors' samples. Sample: naive CD4+ T cells from PBMCs. The subset: CD45RA+ positively selected.

The CDR3 here is CASSTLTSEQFF. CDR3 bases: TGTGCCAGCAGCACCCTAACCAGTGAGCAGTTCTTC. The chain combines TRBV11-1 with TRBJ2-1; D not certain. V shed 5 bases and J shed 9 bases, with 11 bases lying between them. CDR3 length equals 12 residues. Germline-derived CDR1 and CDR2 are SGHAT and FQDESV (reference sequence).